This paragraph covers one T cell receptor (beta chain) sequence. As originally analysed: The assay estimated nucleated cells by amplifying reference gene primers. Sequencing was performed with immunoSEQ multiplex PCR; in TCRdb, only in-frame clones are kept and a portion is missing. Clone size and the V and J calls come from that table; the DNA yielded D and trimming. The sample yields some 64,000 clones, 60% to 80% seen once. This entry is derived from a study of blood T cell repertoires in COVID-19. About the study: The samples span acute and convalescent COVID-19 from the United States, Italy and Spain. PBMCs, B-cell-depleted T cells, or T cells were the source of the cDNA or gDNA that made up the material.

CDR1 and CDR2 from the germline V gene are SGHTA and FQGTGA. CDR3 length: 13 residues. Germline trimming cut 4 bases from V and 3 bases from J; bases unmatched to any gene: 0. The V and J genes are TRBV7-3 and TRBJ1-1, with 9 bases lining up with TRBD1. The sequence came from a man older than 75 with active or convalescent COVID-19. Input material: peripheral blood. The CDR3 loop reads CASSWTGDTEAFF. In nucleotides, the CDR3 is TGTGCCAGCAGCTGGACAGGGGACACTGAAGCTTTCTTT.